The entry that follows covers one T cell receptor (beta chain) sequence. This CDR3 region has 13 residues. In germline, CDR1 is SGHRS, CDR2 YFSETQ. Trimming took 7 bases from V and 5 from J; bases not matched to a gene: 5. Assay used: immunoSEQ multiplex PCR; TCRdb lists only in-frame clones, some missing. The sample has about 200,000 clones; roughly 80% are singletons. The sample comes from a study of blood T cell repertoires in COVID-19. The chain is built from TRBV5-1 and TRBJ1-4; 7 nucleotides line up with TRBD1. Sequenced input: peripheral blood. The TCR was taken from a woman at least 80 years old with acute or convalescent COVID-19. The CDR3 reads CASRQGMNEKLFF. In DNA, the CDR3 is TGCGCCAGCCGACAGGGAATGAATGAAAAACTGTTTTTT.